This TCR beta chain was documented in a study of vaccination effects on CD4 cells after COVID-19. Method: immunoSEQ multiplex PCR; TCRdb's copy keeps in-frame clones and lacks some. The table lists more than 65,000 clones, 70% to 90% of them singletons. Regarding this clone: Its matching antigen is unknown.

This CDR3 comprises 15 residues. Trimming cost V 4 bases and J 5 bases, with 17 bases left between them. The germline CDR1 and CDR2 sequences are MNHEY and SVGAGI. Overall study findings and caveats: The study found that only 1 of 255 vaccine-induced clones from healthy vaccinees cross-reacted with common cold coronaviruses. Convalescent patients were scarce in the study, and it lacked early post-infection timepoints.

With the ViraFEST assay, the study expanded antigen-specific CD4+ T cells using viral peptide pools, then sequenced them. Researchers isolated CD4+ T cells once approximately eleven days of culture had elapsed. Each participant was administered two doses of either the BNT162b2 or the mRNA-1273 vaccine. Nucleocapsid antibodies were negative in the vaccine recipients, who had never had SARS-CoV-2 infection. IL-2 medium supplanted half the medium on days 3 and 7. The sequencing here drew on CD4+ T cells from PBMCs cultured with HCoV-229E spike peptides, taken after COVID-19 vaccination. The sequence was obtained from a human donor who received a COVID-19 vaccine. V usage is TRBV6-5 and J usage is TRBJ1-1; the D gene is possibly TRBD1 (6 bases). The CDR3 sequence: CASSLNRELGTEAFF. CDR3 in DNA: TGTGCCAGCAGTTTAAACAGGGAATTGGGGACTGAAGCTTTCTTT.